Only a few counts were recorded for the clone carrying this T cell receptor beta chain. V was trimmed by 3 bases and J by 6 bases, leaving 9 bases between them. This CDR3 has 14 residues. Time point here: patch test 2, 6 weeks after DPC sensitization. The treatment denotes: therapeutic diphenylcyclopropenone sensitization with weekly scalp DPC. The data derive from a study of human T cells and chemical hapten exposure. TCRdb called the RACE reads again in MiXCR, with one record for every CDR3 protein. In the table there are more than 85,000 distinct CDR3 sequences, roughly 10% of which are singletons.

This chain connects TRBV12-3 or TRBV12-4 to TRBJ1-6; tentatively, D is TRBD1 (5 bases). Material: whole blood, obtained in connection with sensitization to the hapten diphenylcyclopropenone (DPC). The sequence was collected from a woman aged 40 to 50 with alopecia areata. Some clones in this sample may be carry-over from other donors' samples. The CDR3 DNA reads TGTGCCAGCAGTTTTGACAGTATTAATTCACCCCTCCACTTT. This sequence encodes CASSFDSINSPLHF.